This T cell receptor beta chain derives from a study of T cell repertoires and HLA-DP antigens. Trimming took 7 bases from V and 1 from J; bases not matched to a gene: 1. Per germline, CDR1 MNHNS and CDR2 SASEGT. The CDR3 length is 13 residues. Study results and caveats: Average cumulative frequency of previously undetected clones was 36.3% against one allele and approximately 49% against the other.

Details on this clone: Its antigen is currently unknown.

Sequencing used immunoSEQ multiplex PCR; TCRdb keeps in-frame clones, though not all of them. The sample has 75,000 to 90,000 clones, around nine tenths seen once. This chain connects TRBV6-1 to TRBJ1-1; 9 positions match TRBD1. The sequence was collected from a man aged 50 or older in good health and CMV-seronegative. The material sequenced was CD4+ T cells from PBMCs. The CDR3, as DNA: TGTGCCAGCAAGGGACAGGGGAACACTGAAGCTTTCTTT. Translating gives CASKGQGNTEAFF.